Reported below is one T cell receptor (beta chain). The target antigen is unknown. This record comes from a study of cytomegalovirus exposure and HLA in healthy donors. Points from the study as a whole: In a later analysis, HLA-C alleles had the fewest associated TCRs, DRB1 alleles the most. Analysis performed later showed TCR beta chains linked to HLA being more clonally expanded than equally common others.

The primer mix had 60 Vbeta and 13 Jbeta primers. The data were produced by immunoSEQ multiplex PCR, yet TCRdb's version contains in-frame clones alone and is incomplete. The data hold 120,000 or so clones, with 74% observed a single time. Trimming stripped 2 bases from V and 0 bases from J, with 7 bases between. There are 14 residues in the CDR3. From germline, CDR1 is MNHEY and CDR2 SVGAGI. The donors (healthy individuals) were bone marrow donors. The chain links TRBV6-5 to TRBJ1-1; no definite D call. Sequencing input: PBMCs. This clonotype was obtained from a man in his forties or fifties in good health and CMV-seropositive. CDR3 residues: CASSYGSLNTEAFF. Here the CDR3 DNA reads TGTGCCAGCAGTTACGGGAGTTTGAACACTGAAGCTTTCTTT.